This T cell receptor (beta chain) stems from a study of patients and donors after allogeneic stem cell transplantation. Germline V gene lookup returns CDR1 SNHLY and CDR2 FYNNEI. CDR3 length equals 12 residues. The V gene lost 11 bases and the J gene lost 6 bases, with 16 bases spanning the gap. TCRdb itself ran the RT-PCR reads through MiXCR, one entry per CDR3 protein. The sample has roughly 960,000 distinct CDR3 sequences, about a sixth seen once; the top ten hold around 6%. Material for sequencing was blood, either unsorted or a sorted T cell fraction (not recorded which). The receptor was derived from a human donor who was either an allogeneic HSCT recipient or a stem cell or donor lymphocyte infusion donor (not recorded which). It is not recorded whose cells these are; they may come from a transplant donor. The chain has TRBV2 and TRBJ2-5; D remains ambiguous. This chain's CDR3 is CAGRVLGQTQYF. Here the CDR3 DNA reads TGTGCCGGTAGGGTTCTCGGTCAGACCCAGTACTTC.